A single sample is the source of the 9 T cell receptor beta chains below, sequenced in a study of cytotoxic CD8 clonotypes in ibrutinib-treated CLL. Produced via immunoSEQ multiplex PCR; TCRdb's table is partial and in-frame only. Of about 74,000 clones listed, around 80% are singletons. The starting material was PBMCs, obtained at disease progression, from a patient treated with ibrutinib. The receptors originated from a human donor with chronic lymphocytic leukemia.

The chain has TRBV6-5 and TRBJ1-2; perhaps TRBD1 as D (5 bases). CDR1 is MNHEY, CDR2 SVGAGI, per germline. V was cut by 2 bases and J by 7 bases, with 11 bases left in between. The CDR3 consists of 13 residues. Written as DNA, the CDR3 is TGTGCCAGCAGTTACGAGGGGCATCGTGGCTACACCTTC. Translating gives CASSYEGHRGYTF.

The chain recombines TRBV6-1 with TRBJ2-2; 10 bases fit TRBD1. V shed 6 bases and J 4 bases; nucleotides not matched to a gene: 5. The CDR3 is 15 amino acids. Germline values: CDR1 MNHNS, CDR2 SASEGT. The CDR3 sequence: CASRLGTGATGELFF. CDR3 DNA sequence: TGTGCCAGCAGACTCGGGACAGGGGCCACCGGGGAGCTGTTTTTT.

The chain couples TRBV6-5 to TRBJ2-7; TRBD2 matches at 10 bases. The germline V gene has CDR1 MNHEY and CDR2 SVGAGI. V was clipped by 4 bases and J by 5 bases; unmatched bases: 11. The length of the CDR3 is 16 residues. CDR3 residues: CASSFQGGAGGDEQYF. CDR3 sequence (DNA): TGTGCCAGCAGTTTCCAGGGTGGAGCGGGAGGGGACGAGCAGTACTTC.

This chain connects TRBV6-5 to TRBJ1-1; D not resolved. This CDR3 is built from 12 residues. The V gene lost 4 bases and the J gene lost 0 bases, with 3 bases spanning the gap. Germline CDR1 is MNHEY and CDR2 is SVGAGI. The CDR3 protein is CASSSVNTEAFF. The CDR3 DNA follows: TGTGCCAGCAGTTCTGTGAACACTGAAGCTTTCTTT.

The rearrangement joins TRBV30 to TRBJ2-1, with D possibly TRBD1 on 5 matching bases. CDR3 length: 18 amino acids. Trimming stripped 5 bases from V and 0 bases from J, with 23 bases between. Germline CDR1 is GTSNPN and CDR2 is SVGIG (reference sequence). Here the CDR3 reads CAWGAWRRITSSYNEQFF. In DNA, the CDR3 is TGTGCCTGGGGGGCTTGGCGCAGAATAACCTCCTCCTACAATGAGCAGTTCTTC.

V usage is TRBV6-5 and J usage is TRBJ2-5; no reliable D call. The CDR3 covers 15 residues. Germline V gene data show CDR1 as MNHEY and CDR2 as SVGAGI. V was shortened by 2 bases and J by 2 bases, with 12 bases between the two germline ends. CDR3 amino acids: CASSYAHWNQETQYF. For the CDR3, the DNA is TGTGCCAGCAGTTACGCCCACTGGAATCAAGAGACCCAGTACTTC.

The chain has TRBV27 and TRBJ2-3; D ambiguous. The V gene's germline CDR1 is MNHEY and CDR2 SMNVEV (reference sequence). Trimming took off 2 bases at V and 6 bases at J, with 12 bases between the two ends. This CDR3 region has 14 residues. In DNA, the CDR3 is TGTGCCAGCAGTTTAACGGCCGCGGTGGATACGCAGTATTTT. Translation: CASSLTAAVDTQYF.

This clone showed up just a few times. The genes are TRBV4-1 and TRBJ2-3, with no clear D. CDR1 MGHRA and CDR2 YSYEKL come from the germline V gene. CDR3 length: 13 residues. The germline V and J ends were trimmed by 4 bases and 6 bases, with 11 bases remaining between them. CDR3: CASSLMHGDTQYF. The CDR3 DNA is TGCGCCAGCAGCCTGATGCACGGTGATACGCAGTATTTT.

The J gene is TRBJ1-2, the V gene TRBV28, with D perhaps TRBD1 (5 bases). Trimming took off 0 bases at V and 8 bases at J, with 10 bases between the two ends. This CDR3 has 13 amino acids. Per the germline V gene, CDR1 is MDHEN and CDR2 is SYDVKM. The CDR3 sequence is CASSLWTRDGYTF. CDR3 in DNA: TGTGCCAGCAGTTTATGGACCAGGGACGGCTACACCTTC.